This TCR beta chain emerged from a study of T cell responses to AZD1222 COVID-19 vaccine. Study at large: The study pooled second doses at about 4 or about 12 weeks. General study points: Spike as a whole was targeted by vaccine-associated CD4 TCRs, dominant at 160-218 and 743-854. Females made up more of the donors, who were largely white British, and clonal diversity may have come out too low.

Regarding this clone: The antigen remains undetermined.

Produced via immunoSEQ multiplex PCR; TCRdb's table is partial and in-frame only. The sample lists 110,000 or so clones, roughly 88% occurring once. Germline CDR1 is ENHRY and CDR2 is SYGVKD. The CDR3 totals 16 residues. The V and J ends lost 3 bases and 4 bases respectively, with 18 bases between them. The TCR comes from an adult in good health. The sample was peripheral blood, taken on day 0 of AZD1222 vaccination. The rearrangement links TRBV10-3 to TRBJ1-2, with D perhaps TRBD1 (6 bases). The CDR3 DNA follows: TGTGCCATCAGTGATCCCGGCGAGGGGGGGATCTATGGCTACACCTTC. The encoded protein is CAISDPGEGGIYGYTF.